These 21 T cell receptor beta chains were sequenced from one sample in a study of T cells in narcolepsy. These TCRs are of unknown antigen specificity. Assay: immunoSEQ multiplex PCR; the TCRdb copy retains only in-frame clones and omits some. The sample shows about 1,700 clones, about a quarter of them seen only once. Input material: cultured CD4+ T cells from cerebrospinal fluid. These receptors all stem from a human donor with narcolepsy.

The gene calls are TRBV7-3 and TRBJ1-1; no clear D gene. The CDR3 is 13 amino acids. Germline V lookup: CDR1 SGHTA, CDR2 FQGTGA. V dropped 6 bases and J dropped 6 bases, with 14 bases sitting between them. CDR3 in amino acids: CASSSSTPPEAFF. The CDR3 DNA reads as TGTGCCAGCAGTTCCAGTACCCCTCCTGAAGCTTTCTTT.

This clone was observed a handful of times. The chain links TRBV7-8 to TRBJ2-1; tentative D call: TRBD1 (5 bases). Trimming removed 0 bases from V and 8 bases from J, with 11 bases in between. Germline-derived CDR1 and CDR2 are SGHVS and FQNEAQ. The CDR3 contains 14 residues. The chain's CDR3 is CASSLAGRVDEQFF. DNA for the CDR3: TGTGCCAGCAGCTTAGCGGGCAGGGTGGATGAGCAGTTCTTC.

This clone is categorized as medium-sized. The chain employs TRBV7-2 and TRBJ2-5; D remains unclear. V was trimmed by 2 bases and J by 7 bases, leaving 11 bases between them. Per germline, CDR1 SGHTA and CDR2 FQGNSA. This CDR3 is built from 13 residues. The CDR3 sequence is CASSLWGTWTQYF. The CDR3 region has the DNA TGTGCCAGCAGCTTATGGGGAACCTGGACCCAGTACTTC.

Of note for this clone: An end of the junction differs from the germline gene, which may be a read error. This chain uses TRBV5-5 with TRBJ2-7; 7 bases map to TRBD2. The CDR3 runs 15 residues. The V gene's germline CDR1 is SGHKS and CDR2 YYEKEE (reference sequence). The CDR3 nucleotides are TGCGCCAGCAGCTCAACGGCTAGCGGTGCCTACGAGCAGTACTTC. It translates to CASSSTASGAYEQYF.

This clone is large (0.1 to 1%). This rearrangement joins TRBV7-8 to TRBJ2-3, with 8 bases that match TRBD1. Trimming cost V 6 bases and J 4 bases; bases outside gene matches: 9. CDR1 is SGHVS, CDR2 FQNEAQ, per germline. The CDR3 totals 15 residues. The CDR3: CASRLDRVGADTQYF. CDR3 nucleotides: TGTGCCAGCAGATTGGACAGGGTGGGCGCAGATACGCAGTATTTT.

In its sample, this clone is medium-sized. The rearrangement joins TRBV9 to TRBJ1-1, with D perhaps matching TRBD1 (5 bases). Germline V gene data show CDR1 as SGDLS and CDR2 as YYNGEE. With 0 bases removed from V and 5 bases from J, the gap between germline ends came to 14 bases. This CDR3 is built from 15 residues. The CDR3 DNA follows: TGTGCCAGCAGCGTAGGGGGATCAGGGAGAACTGAAGCTTTCTTT. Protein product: CASSVGGSGRTEAFF.

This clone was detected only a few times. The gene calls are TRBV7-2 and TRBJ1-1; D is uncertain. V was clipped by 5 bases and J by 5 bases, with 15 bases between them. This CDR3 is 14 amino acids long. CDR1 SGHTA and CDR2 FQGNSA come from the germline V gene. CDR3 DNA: TGTGCCAGCAGCCCTCAGGCCTCGGGGACTGAAGCTTTCTTT. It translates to CASSPQASGTEAFF.

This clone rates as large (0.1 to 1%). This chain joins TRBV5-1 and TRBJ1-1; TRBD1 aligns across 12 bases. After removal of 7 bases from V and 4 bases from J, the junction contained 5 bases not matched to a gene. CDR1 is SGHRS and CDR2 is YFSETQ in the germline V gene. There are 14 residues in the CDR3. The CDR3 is CASWDRGQGTEAFF. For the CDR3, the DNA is TGCGCCAGCTGGGACAGGGGGCAGGGCACTGAAGCTTTCTTT.

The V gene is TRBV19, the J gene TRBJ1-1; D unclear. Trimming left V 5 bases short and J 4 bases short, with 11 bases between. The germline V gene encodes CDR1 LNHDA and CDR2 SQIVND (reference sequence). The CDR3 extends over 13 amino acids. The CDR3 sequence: CASSANLGTEAFF. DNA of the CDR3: TGTGCCAGTAGTGCCAATTTGGGCACTGAAGCTTTCTTT.

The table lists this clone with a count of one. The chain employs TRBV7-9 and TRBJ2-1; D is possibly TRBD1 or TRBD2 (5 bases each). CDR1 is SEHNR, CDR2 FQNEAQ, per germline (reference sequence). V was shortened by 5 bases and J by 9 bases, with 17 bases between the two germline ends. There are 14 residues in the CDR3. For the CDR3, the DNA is TGTGCCAGCAGCCTAGTGGGGGTCTGGGGTGAGCAGTTCTTC. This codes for CASSLVGVWGEQFF.

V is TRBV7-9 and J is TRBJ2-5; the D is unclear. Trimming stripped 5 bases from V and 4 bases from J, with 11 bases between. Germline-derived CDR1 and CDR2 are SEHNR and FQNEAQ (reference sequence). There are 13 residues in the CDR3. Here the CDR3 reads CASSAYVTETQYF. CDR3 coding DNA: TGTGCCAGCAGCGCTTACGTTACAGAGACCCAGTACTTC.

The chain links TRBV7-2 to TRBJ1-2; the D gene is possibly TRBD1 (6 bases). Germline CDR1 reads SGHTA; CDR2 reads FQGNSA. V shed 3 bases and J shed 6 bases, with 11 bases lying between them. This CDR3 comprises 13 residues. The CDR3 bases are TGTGCCAGCAGCTTGGGGGGCCACGATGGCTACACCTTC. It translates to CASSLGGHDGYTF. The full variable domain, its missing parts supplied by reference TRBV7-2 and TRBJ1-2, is GAGVSQSPSNKVTEKGKDVELRCDPISGHTALYWYRQSLGQGLEFLIYFQGNSAPDKSGLPSDRFSAERTGGSVSTLTIQRTQQEDSAVYLCASSLGGHDGYTFGSGTRLTVV.

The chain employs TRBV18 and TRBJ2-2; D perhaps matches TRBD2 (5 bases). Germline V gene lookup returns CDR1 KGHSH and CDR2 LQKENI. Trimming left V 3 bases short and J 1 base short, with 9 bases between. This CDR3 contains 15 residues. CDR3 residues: CASSPPRGNTGELFF. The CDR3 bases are TGTGCCAGCTCACCGCCCCGGGGGAACACCGGGGAGCTGTTTTTT.

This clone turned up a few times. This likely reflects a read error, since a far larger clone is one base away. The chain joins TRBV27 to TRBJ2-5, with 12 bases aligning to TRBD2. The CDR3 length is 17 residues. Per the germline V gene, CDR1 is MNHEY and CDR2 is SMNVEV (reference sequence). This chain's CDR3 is CARSFSLAGGRGETQYF. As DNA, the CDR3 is TGTGCCCGCAGTTTCTCACTAGCGGGGGGCCGGGGAGAGACCCAGTACTTC.

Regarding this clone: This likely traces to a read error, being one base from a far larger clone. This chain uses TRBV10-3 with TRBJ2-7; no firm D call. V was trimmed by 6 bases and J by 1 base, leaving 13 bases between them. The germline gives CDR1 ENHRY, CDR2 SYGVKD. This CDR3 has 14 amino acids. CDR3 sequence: CAISSASRSYEQYF. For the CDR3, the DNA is TGTGCCATCAGCTCAGCTTCGAGGTCCTACGAGCAGTACTTC.

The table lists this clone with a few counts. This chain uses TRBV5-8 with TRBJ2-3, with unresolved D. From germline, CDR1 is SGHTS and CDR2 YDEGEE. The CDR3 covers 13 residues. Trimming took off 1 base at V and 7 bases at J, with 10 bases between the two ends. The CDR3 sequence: CASSLYVSNTQYF. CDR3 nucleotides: TGTGCCAGCAGCTTGTACGTCAGCAATACGCAGTATTTT.

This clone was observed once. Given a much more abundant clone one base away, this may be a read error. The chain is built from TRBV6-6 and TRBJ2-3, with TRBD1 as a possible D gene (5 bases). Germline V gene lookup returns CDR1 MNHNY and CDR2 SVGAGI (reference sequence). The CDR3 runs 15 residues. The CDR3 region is CASSYSMRNTGTQYF. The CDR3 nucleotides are TGTGCCAGCAGTTACTCGATGAGGAACACAGGTACGCAGTATTTT.

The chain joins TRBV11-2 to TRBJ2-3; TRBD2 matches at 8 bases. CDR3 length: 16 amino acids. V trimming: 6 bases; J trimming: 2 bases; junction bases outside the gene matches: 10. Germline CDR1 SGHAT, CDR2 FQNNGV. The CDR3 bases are TGTGCCAGCAGTCTAGGTGGCGGGGGGAACACAGATACGCAGTATTTT. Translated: CASSLGGGGNTDTQYF. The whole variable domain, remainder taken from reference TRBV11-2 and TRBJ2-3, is EAGVAQSPRYKIIEKRQSVAFWCNPISGHATLYWYQQILGQGPKLLIQFQNNGVVDDSQLPKDRFSAERLKGVDSTLKIQPAKLEDSAVYLCASSLGGGGNTDTQYFGPGTRLTVL.

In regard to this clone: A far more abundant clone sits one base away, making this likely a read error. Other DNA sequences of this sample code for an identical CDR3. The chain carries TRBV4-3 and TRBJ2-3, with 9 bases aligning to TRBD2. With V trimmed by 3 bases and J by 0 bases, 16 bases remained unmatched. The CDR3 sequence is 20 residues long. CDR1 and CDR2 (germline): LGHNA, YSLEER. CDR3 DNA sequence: TGCGCCAGCAGCCAGGAGCGAGGGGCGGGGGGGCTATCTAGCACAGATACGCAGTATTTT. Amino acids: CASSQERGAGGLSSTDTQYF.

CDR3 amino acids: CASRQGGARNYGYTF. CDR3 nucleotides: TGTGCCAGCAGACAAGGGGGCGCGCGTAACTATGGCTACACCTTC. The gene calls are TRBV2 and TRBJ1-2; 7 nucleotides align to TRBD1. Germline V lookup: CDR1 SNHLY, CDR2 FYNNEI. V shed 6 bases, J shed 1 base, and the junction held 8 bases outside the gene matches. The CDR3 runs 15 residues.

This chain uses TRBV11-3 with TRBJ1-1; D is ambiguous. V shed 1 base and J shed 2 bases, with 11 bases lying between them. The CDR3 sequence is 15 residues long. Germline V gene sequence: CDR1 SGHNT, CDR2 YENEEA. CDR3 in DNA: TGTGCCAGCAGCTTAGCCGGGGTCGGAAACACTGAAGCTTTCTTT. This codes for CASSLAGVGNTEAFF.